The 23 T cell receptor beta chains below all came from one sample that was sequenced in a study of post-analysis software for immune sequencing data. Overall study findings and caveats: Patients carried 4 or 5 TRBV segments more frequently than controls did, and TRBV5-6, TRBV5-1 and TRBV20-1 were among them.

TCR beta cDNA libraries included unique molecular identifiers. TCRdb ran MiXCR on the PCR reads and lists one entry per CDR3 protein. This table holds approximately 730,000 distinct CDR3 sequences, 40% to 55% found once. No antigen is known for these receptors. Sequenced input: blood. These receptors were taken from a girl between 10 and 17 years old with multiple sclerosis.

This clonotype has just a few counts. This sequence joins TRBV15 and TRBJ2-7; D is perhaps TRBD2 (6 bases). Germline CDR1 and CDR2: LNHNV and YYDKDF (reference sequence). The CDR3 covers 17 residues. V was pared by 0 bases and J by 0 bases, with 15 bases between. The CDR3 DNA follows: TGTGCCACCAGCAGAGATGTTTATCAGGGAGGCTCCTACGAGCAGTACTTC. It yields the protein CATSRDVYQGGSYEQYF.

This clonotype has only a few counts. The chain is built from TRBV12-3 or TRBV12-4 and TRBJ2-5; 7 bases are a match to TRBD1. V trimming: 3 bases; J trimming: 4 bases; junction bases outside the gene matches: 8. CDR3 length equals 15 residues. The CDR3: CASSFGQGDGETQYF. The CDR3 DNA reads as TGTGCCAGCAGTTTCGGGCAGGGGGACGGAGAGACCCAGTACTTC.

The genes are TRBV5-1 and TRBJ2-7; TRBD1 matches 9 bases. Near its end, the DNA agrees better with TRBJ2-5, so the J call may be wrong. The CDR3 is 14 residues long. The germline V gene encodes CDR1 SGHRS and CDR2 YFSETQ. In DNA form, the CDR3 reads TGCGCCAGCAGCTTCGGGACAGGGACGGAGACCCAGTACTTC. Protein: CASSFGTGTETQYF.

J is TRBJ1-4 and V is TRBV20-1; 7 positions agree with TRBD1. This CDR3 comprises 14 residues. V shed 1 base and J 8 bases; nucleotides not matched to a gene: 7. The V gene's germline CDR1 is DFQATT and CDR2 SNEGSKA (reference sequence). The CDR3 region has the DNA TGCAGTGCTAGAGGAAGACAGGGTTGGGAAAAACTGTTTTTT. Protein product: CSARGRQGWEKLFF.

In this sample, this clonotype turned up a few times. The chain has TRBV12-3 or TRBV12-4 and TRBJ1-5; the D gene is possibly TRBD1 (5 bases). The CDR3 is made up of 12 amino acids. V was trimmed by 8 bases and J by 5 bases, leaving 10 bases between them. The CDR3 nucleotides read TGTGCCAGCTCAGAGGGGTATCAGCCCCAGCATTTT. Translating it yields CASSEGYQPQHF.

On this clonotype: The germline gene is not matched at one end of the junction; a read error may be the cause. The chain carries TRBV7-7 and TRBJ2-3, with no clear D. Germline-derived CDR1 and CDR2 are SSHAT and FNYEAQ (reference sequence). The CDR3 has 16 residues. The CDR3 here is CASSLETLIHTDTQYF. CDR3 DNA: TGTGCTAGCAGCTTAGAGACGCTCATTCACACAGATACGCAGTATTTT.

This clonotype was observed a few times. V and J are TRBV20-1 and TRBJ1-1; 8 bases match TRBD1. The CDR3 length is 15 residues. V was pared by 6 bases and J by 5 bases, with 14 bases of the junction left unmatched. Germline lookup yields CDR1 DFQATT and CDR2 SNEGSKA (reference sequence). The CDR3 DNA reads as TGCAGTGCCCCAAAGCCAGGGGGCGATCGAACTGAAGCTTTCTTT. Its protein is CSAPKPGGDRTEAFF.

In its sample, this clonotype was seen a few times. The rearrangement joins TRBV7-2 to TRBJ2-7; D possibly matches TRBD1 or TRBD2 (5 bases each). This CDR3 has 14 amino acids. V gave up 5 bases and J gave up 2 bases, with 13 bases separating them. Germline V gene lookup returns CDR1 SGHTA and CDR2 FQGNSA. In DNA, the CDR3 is TGTGCCAGCAGCGTCCGGGACCGTACCTACGAGCAGTACTTC. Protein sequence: CASSVRDRTYEQYF.

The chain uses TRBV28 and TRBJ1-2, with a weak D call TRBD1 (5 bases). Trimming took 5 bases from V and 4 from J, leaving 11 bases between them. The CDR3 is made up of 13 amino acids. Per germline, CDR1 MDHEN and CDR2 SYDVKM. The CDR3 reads CASSGAGGYGYTF. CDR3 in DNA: TGTGCCAGCAGTGGGGCGGGCGGCTATGGCTACACCTTC.

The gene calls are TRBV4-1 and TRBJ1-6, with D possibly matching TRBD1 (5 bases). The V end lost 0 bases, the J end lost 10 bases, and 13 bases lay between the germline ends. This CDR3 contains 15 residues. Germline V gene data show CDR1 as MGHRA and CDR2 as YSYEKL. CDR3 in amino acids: CASSQEAREGSPLHF. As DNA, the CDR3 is TGCGCCAGCAGCCAAGAAGCCAGGGAAGGATCACCCCTCCACTTT.

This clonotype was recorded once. CDR3 in amino acids: CASRTVGYSNQPQHF. The CDR3 DNA reads TGTGCCAGCAGAACTGTGGGTTATAGCAATCAGCCCCAGCATTTT. The chain links TRBV27 to TRBJ1-5, with no clear D. Germline V gene lookup returns CDR1 MNHEY and CDR2 SMNVEV (reference sequence). Between the trimmed V and J ends, which lost 6 bases and 0 bases, there was a span of 12 bases. The CDR3 spans 15 residues.

CDR3 protein: CASSFSGTANQPQHF. As DNA, the CDR3 is TGTGCCAGCAGTTTTTCCGGGACGGCTAATCAGCCCCAGCATTTT. The gene calls are TRBV6-1 and TRBJ1-5, with a possible D match to TRBD1 (5 bases). This CDR3 region has 15 residues. Germline lookup yields CDR1 MNHNS and CDR2 SASEGT. The V and J ends lost 5 bases and 4 bases respectively, with 15 bases between them.

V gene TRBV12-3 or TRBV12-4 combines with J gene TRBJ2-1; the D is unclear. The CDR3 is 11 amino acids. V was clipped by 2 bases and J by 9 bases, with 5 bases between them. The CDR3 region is CASSLSAEQFF. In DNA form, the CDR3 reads TGTGCCAGCAGTTTATCCGCTGAGCAGTTCTTC.

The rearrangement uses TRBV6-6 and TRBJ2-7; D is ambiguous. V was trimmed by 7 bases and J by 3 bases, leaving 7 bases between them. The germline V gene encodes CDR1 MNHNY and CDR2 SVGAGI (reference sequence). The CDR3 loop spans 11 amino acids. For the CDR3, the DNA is TGTGCCAGCATGAACGACTACGAGCAGTACTTC. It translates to CASMNDYEQYF.

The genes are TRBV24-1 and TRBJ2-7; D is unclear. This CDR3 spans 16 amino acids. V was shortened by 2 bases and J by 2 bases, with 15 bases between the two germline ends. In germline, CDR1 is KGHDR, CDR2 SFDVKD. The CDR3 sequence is CATSDSDLAQPYEQYF. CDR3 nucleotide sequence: TGTGCCACCAGTGATTCCGATCTGGCCCAACCCTACGAGCAGTACTTC.

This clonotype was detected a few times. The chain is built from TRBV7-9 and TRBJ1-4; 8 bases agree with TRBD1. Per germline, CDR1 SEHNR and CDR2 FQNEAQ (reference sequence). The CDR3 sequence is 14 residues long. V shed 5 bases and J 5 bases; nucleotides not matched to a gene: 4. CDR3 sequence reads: CASSPWTGNEKLFF. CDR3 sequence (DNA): TGTGCCAGCAGCCCATGGACAGGGAATGAAAAACTGTTTTTT.

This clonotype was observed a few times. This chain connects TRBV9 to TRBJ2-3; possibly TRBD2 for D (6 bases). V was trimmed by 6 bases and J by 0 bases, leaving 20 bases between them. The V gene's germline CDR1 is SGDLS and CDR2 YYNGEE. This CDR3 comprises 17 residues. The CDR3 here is CASTESGTAASTDTQYF. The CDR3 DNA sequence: TGTGCCAGCACTGAATCCGGGACTGCTGCTAGCACAGATACGCAGTATTTT.

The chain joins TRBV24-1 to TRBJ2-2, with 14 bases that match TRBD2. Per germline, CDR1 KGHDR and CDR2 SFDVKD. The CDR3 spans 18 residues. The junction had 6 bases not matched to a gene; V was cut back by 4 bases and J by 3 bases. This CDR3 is CATSDKGLAGEDTGELFF. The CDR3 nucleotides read TGTGCCACCAGTGACAAGGGACTAGCGGGAGAGGACACCGGGGAGCTGTTTTTT.

The CDR3 protein is CASRSLDEQFF. In nucleotides, the CDR3 is TGTGCCAGCAGATCTTTGGATGAGCAGTTCTTC. This rearrangement joins TRBV12-3 or TRBV12-4 to TRBJ2-1; D is uncertain. V lost 6 bases and J 8 bases, leaving 8 bases between the germline ends. The CDR3 is 11 amino acids.

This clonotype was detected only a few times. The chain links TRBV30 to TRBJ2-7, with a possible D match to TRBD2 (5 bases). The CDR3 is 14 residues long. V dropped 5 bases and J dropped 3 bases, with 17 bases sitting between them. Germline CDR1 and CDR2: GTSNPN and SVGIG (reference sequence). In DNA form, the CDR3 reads TGTGCCTGGGGGAAGTCCTCCGGGATCTACGAGCAGTACTTC. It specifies CAWGKSSGIYEQYF.

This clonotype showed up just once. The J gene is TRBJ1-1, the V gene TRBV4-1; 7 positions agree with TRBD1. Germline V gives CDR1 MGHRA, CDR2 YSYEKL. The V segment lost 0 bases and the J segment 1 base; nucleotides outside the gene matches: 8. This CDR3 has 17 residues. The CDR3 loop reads CASSQEPGTAQNTEAFF. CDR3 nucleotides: TGCGCCAGCAGCCAAGAACCCGGGACAGCCCAGAACACTGAAGCTTTCTTT.

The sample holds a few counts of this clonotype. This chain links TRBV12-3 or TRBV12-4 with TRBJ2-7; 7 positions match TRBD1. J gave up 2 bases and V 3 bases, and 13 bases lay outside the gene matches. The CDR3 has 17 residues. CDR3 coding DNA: TGTGCCAGCAGTTTGGGGGTTAAGACAGGGCTTGCCTACGAGCAGTACTTC. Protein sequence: CASSLGVKTGLAYEQYF.

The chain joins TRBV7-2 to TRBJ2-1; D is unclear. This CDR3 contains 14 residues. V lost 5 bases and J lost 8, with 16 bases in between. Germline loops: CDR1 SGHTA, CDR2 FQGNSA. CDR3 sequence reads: CASSPPTVEDEQFF. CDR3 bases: TGTGCCAGCAGCCCCCCTACCGTAGAAGATGAGCAGTTCTTC. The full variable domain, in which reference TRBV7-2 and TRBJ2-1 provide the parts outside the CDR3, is GAGVSQSPSNKVTEKGKDVELRCDPISGHTALYWYRQSLGQGLEFLIYFQGNSAPDKSGLPSDRFSAERTGGSVSTLTIQRTQQEDSAVYLCASSPPTVEDEQFFGPGTRLTVL.